This TCR beta chain was identified during a study of metastatic and nonmetastatic thyroid tumors. Overall study: Thyroid patients, malignant and benign, had repertoires compared across blood and tumor or nodule tissue. Overall study results and limits: In blood and tumor, TCR beta diversity was reportedly significantly higher in malignant thyroid tumors than in benign nodules.

Original processing notes: Researchers built a distant-metastasis classifier for papillary thyroid cancer that drew on CDR3 differences across clinicopathological groups. TCRdb reanalyzed the PCR reads with MiXCR. What appears here as the V and J calls and clone size reflects TCRdb's work, not the paper's. The sample yields around 7,100 clones, about 32% seen once. The CDR3 length is 16 residues. Germline V lookup: CDR1 SGHRS, CDR2 YFSETQ. V shed 2 bases and J 2 bases; nucleotides not matched to a gene: 4. Treatment of any kind had been given to no patient before thyroid surgery. Sample share makes this clone medium-sized (0.01 to 0.1%). The antigen is undetermined.

This receptor was identified in a female donor with papillary thyroid cancer or a benign thyroid nodule (not recorded which). Some clones in this sample may be carry-over from other donors' samples. J is TRBJ2-1 and V is TRBV5-1; 10 bases fit TRBD1. Material for sequencing was tumor tissue. The chain's CDR3 is CASSLHGQGAYNEQFF. The CDR3 DNA is TGCGCCAGCAGCTTACATGGACAGGGGGCCTACAATGAGCAGTTCTTC.